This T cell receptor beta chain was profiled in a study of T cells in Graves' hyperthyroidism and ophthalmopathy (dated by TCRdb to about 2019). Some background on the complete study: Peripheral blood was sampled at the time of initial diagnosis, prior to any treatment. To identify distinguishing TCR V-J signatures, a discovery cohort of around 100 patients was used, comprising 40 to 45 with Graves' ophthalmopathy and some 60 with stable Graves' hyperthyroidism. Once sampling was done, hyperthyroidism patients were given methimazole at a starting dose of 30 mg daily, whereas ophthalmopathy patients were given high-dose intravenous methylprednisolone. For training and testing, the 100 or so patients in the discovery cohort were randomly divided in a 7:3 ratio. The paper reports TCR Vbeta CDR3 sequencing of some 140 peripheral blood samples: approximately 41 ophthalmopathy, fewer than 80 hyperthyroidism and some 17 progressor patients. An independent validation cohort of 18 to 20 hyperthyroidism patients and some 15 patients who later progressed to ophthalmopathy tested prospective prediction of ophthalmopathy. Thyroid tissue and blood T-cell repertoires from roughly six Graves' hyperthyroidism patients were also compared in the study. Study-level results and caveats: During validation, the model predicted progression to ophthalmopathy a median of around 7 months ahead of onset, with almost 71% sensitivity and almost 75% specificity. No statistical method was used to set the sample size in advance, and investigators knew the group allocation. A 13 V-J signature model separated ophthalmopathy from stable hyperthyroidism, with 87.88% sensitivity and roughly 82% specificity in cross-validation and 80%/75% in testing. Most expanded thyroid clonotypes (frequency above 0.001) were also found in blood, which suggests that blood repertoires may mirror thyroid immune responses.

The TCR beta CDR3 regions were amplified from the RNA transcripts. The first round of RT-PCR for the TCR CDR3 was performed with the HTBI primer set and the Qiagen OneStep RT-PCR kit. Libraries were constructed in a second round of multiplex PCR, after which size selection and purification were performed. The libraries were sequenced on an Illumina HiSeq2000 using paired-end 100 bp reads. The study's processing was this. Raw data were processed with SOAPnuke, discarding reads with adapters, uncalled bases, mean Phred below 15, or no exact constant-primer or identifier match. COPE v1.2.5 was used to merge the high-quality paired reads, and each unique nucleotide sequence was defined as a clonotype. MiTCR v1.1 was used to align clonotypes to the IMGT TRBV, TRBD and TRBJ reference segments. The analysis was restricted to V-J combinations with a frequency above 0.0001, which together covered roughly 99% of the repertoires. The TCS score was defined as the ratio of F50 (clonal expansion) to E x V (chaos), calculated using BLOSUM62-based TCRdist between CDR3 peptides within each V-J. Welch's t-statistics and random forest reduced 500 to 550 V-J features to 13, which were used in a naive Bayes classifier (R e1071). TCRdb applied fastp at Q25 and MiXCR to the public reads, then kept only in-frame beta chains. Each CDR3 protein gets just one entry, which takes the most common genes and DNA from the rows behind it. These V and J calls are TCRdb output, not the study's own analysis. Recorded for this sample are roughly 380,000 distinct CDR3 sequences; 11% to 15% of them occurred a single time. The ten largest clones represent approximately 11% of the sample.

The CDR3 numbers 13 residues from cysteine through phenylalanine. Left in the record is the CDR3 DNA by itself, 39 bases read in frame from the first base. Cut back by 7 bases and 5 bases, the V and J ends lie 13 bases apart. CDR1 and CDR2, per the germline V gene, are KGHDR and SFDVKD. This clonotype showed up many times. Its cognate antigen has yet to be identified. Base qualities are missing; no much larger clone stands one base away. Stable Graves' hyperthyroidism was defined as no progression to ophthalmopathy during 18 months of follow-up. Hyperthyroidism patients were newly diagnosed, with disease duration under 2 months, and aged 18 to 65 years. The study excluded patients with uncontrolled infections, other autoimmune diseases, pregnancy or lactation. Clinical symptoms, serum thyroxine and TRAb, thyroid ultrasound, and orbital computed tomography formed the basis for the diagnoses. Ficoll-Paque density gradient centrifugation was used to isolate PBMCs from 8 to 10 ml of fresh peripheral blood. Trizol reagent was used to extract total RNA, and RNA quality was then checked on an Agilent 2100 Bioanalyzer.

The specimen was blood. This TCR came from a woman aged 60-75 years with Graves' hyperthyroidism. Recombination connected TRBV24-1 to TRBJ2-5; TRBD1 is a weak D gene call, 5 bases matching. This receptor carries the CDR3 CATRDTGFETQYF. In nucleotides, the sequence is TGTGCCACCAGGGACACCGGATTCGAGACCCAGTACTTC.